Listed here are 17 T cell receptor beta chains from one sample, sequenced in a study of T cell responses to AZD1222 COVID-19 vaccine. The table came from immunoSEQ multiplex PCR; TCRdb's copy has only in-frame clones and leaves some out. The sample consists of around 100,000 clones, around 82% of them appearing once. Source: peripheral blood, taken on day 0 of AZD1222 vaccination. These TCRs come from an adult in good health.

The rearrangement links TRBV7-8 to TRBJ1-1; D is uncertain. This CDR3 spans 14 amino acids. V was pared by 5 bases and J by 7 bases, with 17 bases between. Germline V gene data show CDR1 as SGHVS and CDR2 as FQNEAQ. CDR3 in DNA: TGTGCCAGCAGCCGAGACGGATCCTCTGGTGAAGCTTTCTTT. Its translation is CASSRDGSSGEAFF.

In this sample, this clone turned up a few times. This CDR3 reads CARPLVAGQVGKLFF. For the CDR3, the DNA is TGTGCTCGGCCACTGGTGGCAGGACAGGTTGGAAAACTGTTTTTT. The gene calls are TRBV27 and TRBJ1-4, with TRBD1 matching over 7 bases. The CDR3 totals 15 residues. The V gene's germline CDR1 is MNHEY and CDR2 SMNVEV (reference sequence).

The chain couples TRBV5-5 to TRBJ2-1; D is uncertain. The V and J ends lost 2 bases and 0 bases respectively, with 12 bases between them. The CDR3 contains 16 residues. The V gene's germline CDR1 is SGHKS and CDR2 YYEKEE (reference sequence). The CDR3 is CASSFQWGGSYNEQFF. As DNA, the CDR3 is TGTGCCAGCAGCTTCCAGTGGGGTGGCTCCTACAATGAGCAGTTCTTC. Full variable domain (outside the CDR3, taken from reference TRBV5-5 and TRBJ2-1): DAGVTQSPTHLIKTRGQQVTLRCSPISGHKSVSWYQQVLGQGPQFIFQYYEKEERGRGNFPDRFSARQFPNYSSELNVNALLLGDSALYLCASSFQWGGSYNEQFFGPGTRLTVL.

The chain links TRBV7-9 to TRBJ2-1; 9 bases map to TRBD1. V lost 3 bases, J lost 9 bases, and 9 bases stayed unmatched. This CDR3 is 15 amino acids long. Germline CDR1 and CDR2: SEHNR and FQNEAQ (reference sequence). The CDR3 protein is CASSFKDRGKSEQFF. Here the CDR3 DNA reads TGTGCCAGCAGCTTTAAGGACAGGGGAAAGAGTGAGCAGTTCTTC.

In DNA, the CDR3 is TGTGCCAGCAGCCACCTCGACAGGGTTCAGCATGGCTACACCTTC. This gives the protein CASSHLDRVQHGYTF. The rearrangement uses TRBV3-1 (or the pseudogene TRBV3-2) and TRBJ1-2, with 7 nucleotides matching TRBD1. The ends lost 3 bases at V and 6 bases at J; junction bases unmatched: 10. The CDR3 contains 15 residues. Per the germline V gene, CDR1 is LGHDT and CDR2 is YNNKEL (reference sequence).

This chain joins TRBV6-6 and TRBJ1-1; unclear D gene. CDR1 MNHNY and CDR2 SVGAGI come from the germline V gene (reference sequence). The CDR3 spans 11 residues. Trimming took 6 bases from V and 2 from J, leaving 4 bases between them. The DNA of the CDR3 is TGTGCCAGCAGCCCTAACACTGAAGCTTTCTTT. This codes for CASSPNTEAFF.

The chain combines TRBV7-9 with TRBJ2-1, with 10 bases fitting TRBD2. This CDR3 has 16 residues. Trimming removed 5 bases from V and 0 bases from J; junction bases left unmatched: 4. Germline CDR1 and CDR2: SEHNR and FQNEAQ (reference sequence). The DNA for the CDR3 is TGTGCCAGCAGCGCAAGCGGGAGGGCCTCCTACAATGAGCAGTTCTTC. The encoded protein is CASSASGRASYNEQFF.

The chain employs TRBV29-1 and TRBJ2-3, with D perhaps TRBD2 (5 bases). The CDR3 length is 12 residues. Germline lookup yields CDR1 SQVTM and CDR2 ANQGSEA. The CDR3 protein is CSSGGRTDTQYF. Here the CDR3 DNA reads TGCAGTTCAGGAGGTAGGACAGATACGCAGTATTTT.

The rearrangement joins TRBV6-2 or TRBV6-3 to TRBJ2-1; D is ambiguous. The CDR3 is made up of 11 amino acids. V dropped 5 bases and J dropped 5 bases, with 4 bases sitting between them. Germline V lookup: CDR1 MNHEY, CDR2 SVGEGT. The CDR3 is CASSHNNEQFF. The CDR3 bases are TGTGCCAGCAGTCACAACAATGAGCAGTTCTTC.

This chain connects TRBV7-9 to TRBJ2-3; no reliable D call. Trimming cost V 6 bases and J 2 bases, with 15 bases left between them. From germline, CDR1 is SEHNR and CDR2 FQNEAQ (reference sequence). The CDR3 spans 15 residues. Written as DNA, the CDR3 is TGTGCCAGCAGTCGCGGCGCCGGTTTCACAGATACGCAGTATTTT. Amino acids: CASSRGAGFTDTQYF. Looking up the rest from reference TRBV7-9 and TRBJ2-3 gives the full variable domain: DTGVSQNPRHKITKRGQNVTFRCDPISEHNRLYWYRQTLGQGPEFLTYFQNEAQLEKSRLLSDRFSAERPKGSFSTLEIQRTEQGDSAMYLCASSRGAGFTDTQYFGPGTRLTVL.

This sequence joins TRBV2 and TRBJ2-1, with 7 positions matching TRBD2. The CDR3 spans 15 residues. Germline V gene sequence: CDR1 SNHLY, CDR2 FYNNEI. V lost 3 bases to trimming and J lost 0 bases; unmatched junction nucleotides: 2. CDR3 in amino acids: CASSEGTNSYNEQFF. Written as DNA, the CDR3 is TGTGCCAGCAGTGAGGGGACTAACTCCTACAATGAGCAGTTCTTC.

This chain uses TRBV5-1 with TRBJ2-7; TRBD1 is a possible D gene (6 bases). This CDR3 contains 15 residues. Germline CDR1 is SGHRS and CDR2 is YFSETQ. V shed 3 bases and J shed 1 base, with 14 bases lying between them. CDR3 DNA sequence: TGCGCCAGCAGCTGGACTGGACAGCCGTCCTACGAGCAGTACTTC. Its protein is CASSWTGQPSYEQYF. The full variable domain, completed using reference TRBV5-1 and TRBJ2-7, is KAGVTQTPRYLIKTRGQQVTLSCSPISGHRSVSWYQQTPGQGLQFLFEYFSETQRNKGNFPGRFSGRQFSNSRSEMNVSTLELGDSALYLCASSWTGQPSYEQYFGPGTRLTVT.

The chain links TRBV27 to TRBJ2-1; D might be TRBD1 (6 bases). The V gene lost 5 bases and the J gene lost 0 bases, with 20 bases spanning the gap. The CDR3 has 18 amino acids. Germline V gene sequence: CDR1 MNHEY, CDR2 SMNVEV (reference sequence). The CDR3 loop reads CASSPTYRARSSYNEQFF. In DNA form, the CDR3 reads TGTGCCAGCAGTCCCACCTACAGGGCCCGAAGCTCCTACAATGAGCAGTTCTTC.

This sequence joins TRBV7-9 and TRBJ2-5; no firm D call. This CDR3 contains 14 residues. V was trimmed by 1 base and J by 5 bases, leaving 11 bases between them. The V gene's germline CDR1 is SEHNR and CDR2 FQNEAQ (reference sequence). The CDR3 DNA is TGTGCCAGCAGCTTAGAGCTAGGTACGGAGACCCAGTACTTC. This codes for CASSLELGTETQYF. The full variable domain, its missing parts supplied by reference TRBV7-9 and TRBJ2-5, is DTGVSQNPRHKITKRGQNVTFRCDPISEHNRLYWYRQTLGQGPEFLTYFQNEAQLEKSRLLSDRFSAERPKGSFSTLEIQRTEQGDSAMYLCASSLELGTETQYFGPGTRLLVL.

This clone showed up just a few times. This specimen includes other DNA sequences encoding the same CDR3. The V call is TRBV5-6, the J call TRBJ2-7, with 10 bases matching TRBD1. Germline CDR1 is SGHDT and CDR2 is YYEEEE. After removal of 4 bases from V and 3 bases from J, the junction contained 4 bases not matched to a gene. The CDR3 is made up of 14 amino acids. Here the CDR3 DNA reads TGTGCCAGCAGCCCCGGGACAGGGGACTACGAGCAGTACTTC. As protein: CASSPGTGDYEQYF.

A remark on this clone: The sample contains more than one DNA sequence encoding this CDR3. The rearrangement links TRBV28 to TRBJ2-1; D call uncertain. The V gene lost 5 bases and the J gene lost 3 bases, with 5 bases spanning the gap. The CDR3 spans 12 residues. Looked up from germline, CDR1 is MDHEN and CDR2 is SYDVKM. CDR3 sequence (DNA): TGTGCCAGCAGTCTTCTCTACAATGAGCAGTTCTTC. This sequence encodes CASSLLYNEQFF.

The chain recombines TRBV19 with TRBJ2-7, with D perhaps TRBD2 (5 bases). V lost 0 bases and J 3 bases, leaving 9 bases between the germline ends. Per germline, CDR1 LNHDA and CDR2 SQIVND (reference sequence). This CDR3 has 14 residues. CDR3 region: CASSIEEGFYEQYF. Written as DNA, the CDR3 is TGTGCCAGTAGTATAGAAGAGGGTTTCTACGAGCAGTACTTC.